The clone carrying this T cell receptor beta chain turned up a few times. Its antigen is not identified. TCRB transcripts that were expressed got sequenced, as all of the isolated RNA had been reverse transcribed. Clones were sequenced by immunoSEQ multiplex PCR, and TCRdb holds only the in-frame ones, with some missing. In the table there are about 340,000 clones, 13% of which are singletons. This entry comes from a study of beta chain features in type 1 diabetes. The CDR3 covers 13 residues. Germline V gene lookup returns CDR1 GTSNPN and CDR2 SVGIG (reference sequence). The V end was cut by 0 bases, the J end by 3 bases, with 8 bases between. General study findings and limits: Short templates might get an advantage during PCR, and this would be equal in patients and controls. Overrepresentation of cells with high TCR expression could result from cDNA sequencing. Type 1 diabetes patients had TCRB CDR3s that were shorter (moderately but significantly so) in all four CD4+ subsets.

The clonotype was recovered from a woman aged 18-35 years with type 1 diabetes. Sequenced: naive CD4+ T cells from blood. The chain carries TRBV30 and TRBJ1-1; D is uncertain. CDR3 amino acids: CAWSVGRDTEAFF. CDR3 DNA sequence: TGTGCCTGGAGTGTGGGGAGGGACACTGAAGCTTTCTTT.